A single sample is the source of the 9 T cell receptor beta chains below, sequenced in a study of control samples from healthy donors and cancer patients. Here immunoSEQ multiplex PCR was the method, and the copy in TCRdb shows in-frame clones only, minus some. The repertoire holds around 170,000 clones, around nine tenths seen once, with around 1.5% in the top ten. The specimen sequenced was blood. Receptors originate from a man aged 25-40 years in good health.

The chain joins TRBV5-1 to TRBJ2-3; 7 positions match TRBD1. J gave up 2 bases and V 4 bases, and 4 bases lay outside the gene matches. The CDR3 spans 14 residues. Germline V gene sequence: CDR1 SGHRS, CDR2 YFSETQ. CDR3 sequence reads: CASSEGQITDTQYF. Written as DNA, the CDR3 is TGCGCCAGCAGCGAGGGACAGATCACAGATACGCAGTATTTT.

The rearrangement uses TRBV11-2 and TRBJ2-7; D is ambiguous. The germline V gene encodes CDR1 SGHAT and CDR2 FQNNGV. V was pared by 5 bases and J by 0 bases, with 5 bases between. This CDR3 has 12 residues. DNA for the CDR3: TGTGCCAGCAGCCGCAGCTCCTACGAGCAGTACTTC. Protein: CASSRSSYEQYF.

The gene calls are TRBV29-1 and TRBJ1-5, with D possibly TRBD1 on 5 matching bases. Germline loops: CDR1 SQVTM, CDR2 ANQGSEA. The CDR3 consists of 12 residues. Deletions cut 4 bases from V and 2 bases from J, with 6 bases between. This CDR3 is CSVGGGNQPQHF. As DNA, the CDR3 is TGCAGCGTTGGAGGGGGCAATCAGCCCCAGCATTTT.

V and J are TRBV6-2 or TRBV6-3 and TRBJ2-7, with TRBD2 as a possible D gene (5 bases). The CDR3 consists of 14 residues. Looked up from germline, CDR1 is MNHEY and CDR2 is SVGEGT. V was trimmed by 0 bases and J by 2 bases, leaving 8 bases between them. This CDR3 is CASSYSGVTYEQYF. In DNA form, the CDR3 reads TGTGCCAGCAGTTACTCCGGGGTCACCTACGAGCAGTACTTC.

This chain joins TRBV5-1 and TRBJ1-2, with TRBD1 identical over 7 bases. Germline V lookup: CDR1 SGHRS, CDR2 YFSETQ. V lost 3 bases and J lost 0; bases outside the gene matches: 8. The length of the CDR3 is 16 residues. CDR3 DNA: TGCGCCAGCAGCTCCTACTCGGGACAGCCTAACTATGGCTACACCTTC. This encodes CASSSYSGQPNYGYTF. The full variable domain, its missing parts supplied by reference TRBV5-1 and TRBJ1-2, is KAGVTQTPRYLIKTRGQQVTLSCSPISGHRSVSWYQQTPGQGLQFLFEYFSETQRNKGNFPGRFSGRQFSNSRSEMNVSTLELGDSALYLCASSSYSGQPNYGYTFGSGTRLTVV.

The rearrangement uses TRBV5-6 and TRBJ1-4; perhaps TRBD1 as D (5 bases). Looked up from germline, CDR1 is SGHDT and CDR2 is YYEEEE. V was cut by 1 base and J by 7 bases, with 11 bases left in between. This CDR3 is built from 14 residues. The CDR3 DNA reads as TGTGCCAGCAGCTTGTTGTCCGGGGGTGAAAAACTGTTTTTT. Its translation is CASSLLSGGEKLFF.

The rearrangement links TRBV20-1 to TRBJ2-3, with 7 bases that match TRBD2. Germline trimming cut 3 bases from V and 0 bases from J; bases unmatched to any gene: 12. The CDR3 length is 17 residues. Germline CDR1 DFQATT, CDR2 SNEGSKA (reference sequence). The CDR3 reads CSASGPPGRVSTDTQYF. The CDR3 DNA reads TGCAGTGCTAGTGGTCCCCCGGGGAGGGTAAGCACAGATACGCAGTATTTT.

This clone was recorded once. The V call is TRBV6-5, the J call TRBJ2-2; D might be TRBD1 or TRBD2, each matching 6 bases. The ends were cut back, 3 bases at V and 5 bases at J, with 13 bases in the middle. This CDR3 has 15 residues. Per germline, CDR1 MNHEY and CDR2 SVGAGI. In DNA, the CDR3 is TGTGCCAGCAGTTATCGGGGGACACAGACCGGGGAGCTGTTTTTT. Its protein is CASSYRGTQTGELFF.

The V call is TRBV6-2 or TRBV6-3, the J call TRBJ2-2; tentatively, D is TRBD1 or TRBD2 (6 bases each). CDR1 MNHEY and CDR2 SVGEGT come from the germline V gene. The CDR3 consists of 14 residues. Trimming cost V 2 bases and J 6 bases, with 10 bases left between them. This chain's CDR3 is CASSYIGGAGELFF. For the CDR3, the DNA is TGTGCCAGCAGTTACATCGGGGGCGCCGGGGAGCTGTTTTTT.